One sample yielded the 17 T cell receptor beta chains listed below, sequenced in a study of T cells after yellow fever vaccination. Each CDR3 protein gets one entry after TCRdb re-called the 5' RACE reads with MiXCR. Here the sample spans around 530,000 distinct CDR3 sequences, 17% being singletons. The sample was PBMCs, taken about 5 days after the first yellow fever vaccination. The source of these receptors is a man between 18 and 29 years old who received the YFV17D yellow fever vaccine.

A few counts support this clonotype. The V and J genes are TRBV20-1 and TRBJ1-1; weak D call: TRBD1 (6 bases). V lost 1 base, J lost 11 bases, and 14 bases lay in between. Germline assignment: CDR1 DFQATT and CDR2 SNEGSKA (reference sequence). CDR3 size: 12 residues. This chain's CDR3 is CSARGRTAGAFF. DNA of the CDR3: TGCAGTGCTAGAGGTCGGACAGCAGGGGCTTTCTTT.

This clonotype was recorded at least ten times. This chain connects TRBV12-3 or TRBV12-4 to TRBJ2-7; TRBD1 matches 9 bases. The CDR3 is 17 residues long. Trimming removed 2 bases from V and 2 bases from J; junction bases left unmatched: 10. CDR3 nucleotide sequence: TGTGCCAGCAGTTTATCCGACAGGGGGAGACTGCCCTACGAGCAGTACGTC. Translated, it gives CASSLSDRGRLPYEQYV.

The sample holds a few counts of this clonotype. The chain has TRBV5-1 and TRBJ2-5; D may be TRBD1 (6 bases). Germline V gives CDR1 SGHRS, CDR2 YFSETQ. The CDR3 extends over 13 amino acids. V lost 5 bases, J lost 5 bases, and 13 bases lay in between. The DNA of the CDR3 is TGCGCCAGCAGGCCAGGGGATGTGGAGACCCAGTACTTC. Translating it yields CASRPGDVETQYF.

This chain links TRBV6-1 with TRBJ2-1, with D possibly matching TRBD1 (6 bases). Deletions cut 10 bases from V and 9 bases from J, with 25 bases between. Per the germline V gene, CDR1 is MNHNS and CDR2 is SASEGT. The CDR3 has 15 residues. The DNA for the CDR3 is TGTGCCATCCCCCTCCAGGGGAAAGCATACTCTGAGCAGTTCTTC. This encodes CAIPLQGKAYSEQFF.

The chain has TRBV10-3 and TRBJ1-2; 10 nucleotides match TRBD1. V lost 9 bases, J lost 8 bases, and 9 bases stayed unmatched. The length of the CDR3 is 13 residues. Germline assignment: CDR1 ENHRY and CDR2 SYGVKD. The CDR3 region has the DNA TGTGCCATACGACAGGACAGGGGGGACGGCTACACCTTC. This sequence encodes CAIRQDRGDGYTF.

This clonotype has more than one count but fewer than ten. The V gene is TRBV3-1, the J gene TRBJ2-1; possibly TRBD1 or TRBD2 for D (5 bases each). The ends were cut back, 0 bases at V and 2 bases at J, with 8 bases in the middle. The CDR3 loop spans 15 amino acids. CDR1 is LGHDT, CDR2 YNNKEL, per germline (reference sequence). The CDR3, as DNA: TGTGCCAGCAGCCAAGACCTGGGACCCTACAATGAGCAGTTCTTC. It encodes CASSQDLGPYNEQFF.

This chain links TRBV6-5 with TRBJ2-1; D not certain. Germline CDR1 and CDR2: MNHEY and SVGAGI. Trimming removed 0 bases from V and 5 bases from J, with 14 bases in between. This CDR3 comprises 16 residues. CDR3 sequence (DNA): TGTGCCAGCAGTTACTCACCTTTCCCGCCCCACAATGAGCAGTTCTTC. This sequence encodes CASSYSPFPPHNEQFF.

This sequence joins TRBV4-3 and TRBJ2-2, with D tentatively TRBD1 or TRBD2 (5 bases each). The germline V and J ends were trimmed by 0 bases and 4 bases, with 9 bases remaining between them. This CDR3 contains 15 residues. Germline V gene sequence: CDR1 LGHNA, CDR2 YSLEER. The CDR3: CASSQDFGTTGELFF. The CDR3, as DNA: TGCGCCAGCAGCCAAGATTTCGGGACCACCGGGGAGCTGTTTTTT.

The rearrangement joins TRBV20-1 to TRBJ1-6; TRBD1 aligns across 7 bases. V lost 3 bases and J lost 7; bases outside the gene matches: 9. In germline, CDR1 is DFQATT, CDR2 SNEGSKA (reference sequence). The CDR3 is 15 residues long. CDR3 residues: CSARVGQARNSPLHF. The CDR3 nucleotides are TGCAGTGCTAGGGTTGGACAGGCGCGGAATTCACCCCTCCACTTT.

The chain carries TRBV5-8 and TRBJ1-1; D gene uncertain. The CDR3 covers 16 residues. Trimming removed 4 bases at V and 0 bases at J, with 16 bases between. CDR1 is SGHTS, CDR2 YDEGEE, per germline. CDR3: CASSPYRRQLNTEAFF. Written as DNA, the CDR3 is TGTGCCAGCAGCCCATACCGGCGGCAGCTGAACACTGAAGCTTTCTTT.

This clonotype was seen a few times. The chain has TRBV2 and TRBJ1-2; 8 positions agree with TRBD1. Trimming at V came to 4 bases and at J to 8 bases, leaving 12 bases not matched to a gene. The CDR3 contains 15 residues. The germline CDR1 and CDR2 sequences are SNHLY and FYNNEI. This CDR3 reads CASSVGTGAGPGYTF. The CDR3, as DNA: TGTGCCAGCAGTGTCGGGACAGGAGCAGGACCGGGCTACACCTTC.

The gene calls are TRBV6-1 and TRBJ2-7; D may be TRBD2 (6 bases). Trimming took 5 bases from V and 4 from J, leaving 15 bases between them. Per germline, CDR1 MNHNS and CDR2 SASEGT. This CDR3 is built from 14 residues. CDR3 sequence reads: CASSRRDGGYEQYF. The CDR3 nucleotides read TGTGCCAGCAGTCGGAGGGACGGAGGGTACGAGCAGTACTTC.

Ten or more counts support this clonotype. The chain uses TRBV7-9 and TRBJ2-7, with 8 positions matching TRBD1. With V trimmed by 5 bases and J by 4 bases, 4 bases remained unmatched. Germline V CDR1 and CDR2: SEHNR, FQNEAQ (reference sequence). The CDR3 spans 13 residues. The CDR3 DNA reads TGTGCCAGCAGCCTTGACAGGGGATACGAGCAGTACTTC. Residues: CASSLDRGYEQYF.

This clonotype appeared a single time. The chain carries TRBV5-1 and TRBJ2-7, with D perhaps matching TRBD1 or TRBD2 (5 bases each). Germline V gives CDR1 SGHRS, CDR2 YFSETQ. Trimming stripped 0 bases from V and 4 bases from J, with 8 bases between. CDR3 size: 13 residues. The CDR3 DNA follows: TGCGCCAGCAGCTTGGGGGACGGATACGAGCAGTACTTC. Translating gives CASSLGDGYEQYF.

This clonotype came up a few times. This chain links TRBV6-1 with TRBJ2-5; 9 bases map to TRBD1. The CDR3 extends over 14 amino acids. Germline-derived CDR1 and CDR2 are MNHNS and SASEGT. V gave up 7 bases and J gave up 2 bases; unmatched junction bases: 5. The CDR3 here is CASTRQGGQETQYF. In DNA form, the CDR3 reads TGTGCCAGCACCCGACAGGGGGGGCAAGAGACCCAGTACTTC.

This clonotype was seen a few times. The chain has TRBV5-1 and TRBJ2-7; tentative D call: TRBD2 (5 bases). V was shortened by 1 base and J by 2 bases, with 10 bases between the two germline ends. Germline CDR1 is SGHRS and CDR2 is YFSETQ. The length of the CDR3 is 14 residues. This CDR3 reads CASSLRNGAYEQYV. The CDR3 coding sequence is TGCGCCAGCAGCTTGCGGAACGGGGCCTACGAGCAGTACGTC.

This clonotype turned up a few times. This rearrangement joins TRBV15 to TRBJ2-3, with D maybe TRBD1 (7 bases). Germline CDR1 and CDR2: LNHNV and YYDKDF (reference sequence). The CDR3 has 16 amino acids. Trimming cost V 1 base and J 1 base, with 12 bases left between them. This CDR3 reads CATSRGGGQGTDTQYF. DNA of the CDR3: TGTGCCACCAGCAGAGGGGGAGGACAGGGCACAGATACGCAGTATTTT.